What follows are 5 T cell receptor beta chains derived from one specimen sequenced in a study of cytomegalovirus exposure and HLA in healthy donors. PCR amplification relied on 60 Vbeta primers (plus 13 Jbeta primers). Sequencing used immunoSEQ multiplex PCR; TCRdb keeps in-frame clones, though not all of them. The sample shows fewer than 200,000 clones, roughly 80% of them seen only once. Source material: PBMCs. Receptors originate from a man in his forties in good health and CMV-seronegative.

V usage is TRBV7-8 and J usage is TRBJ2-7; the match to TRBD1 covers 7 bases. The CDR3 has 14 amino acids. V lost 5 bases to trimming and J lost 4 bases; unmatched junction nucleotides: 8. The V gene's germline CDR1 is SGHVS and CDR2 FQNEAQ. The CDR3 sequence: CASSPQTGWYEQYF. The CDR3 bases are TGTGCCAGCAGCCCACAGACAGGGTGGTACGAGCAGTACTTC. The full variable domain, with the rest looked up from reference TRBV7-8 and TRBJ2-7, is GAGVSQSPRYKVAKRGQDVALRCDPISGHVSLFWYQQALGQGPEFLTYFQNEAQLDKSGLPSDRFFAERPEGSVSTLKIQRTQQEDSAVYLCASSPQTGWYEQYFGPGTRLTVT.

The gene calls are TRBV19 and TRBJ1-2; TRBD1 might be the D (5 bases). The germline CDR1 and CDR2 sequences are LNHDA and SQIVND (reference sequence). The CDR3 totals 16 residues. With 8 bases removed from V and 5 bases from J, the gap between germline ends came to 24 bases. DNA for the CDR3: TGTGCCAGTCGAACCTTTAAAAGTGGGGGGTTATATGGCTACACCTTC. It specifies CASRTFKSGGLYGYTF.

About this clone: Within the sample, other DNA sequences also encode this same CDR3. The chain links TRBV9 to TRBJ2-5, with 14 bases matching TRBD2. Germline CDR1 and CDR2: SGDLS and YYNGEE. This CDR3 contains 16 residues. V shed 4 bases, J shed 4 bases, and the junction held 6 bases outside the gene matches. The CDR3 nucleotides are TGTGCCAGCAGCCCTCGACTAGCGGGGGGGGGAGAGACCCAGTACTTC. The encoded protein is CASSPRLAGGGETQYF.

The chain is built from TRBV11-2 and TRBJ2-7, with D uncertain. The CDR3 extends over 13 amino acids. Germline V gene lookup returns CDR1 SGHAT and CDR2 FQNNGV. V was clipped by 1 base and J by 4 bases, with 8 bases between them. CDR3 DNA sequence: TGTGCCAGCAGCTTAGGTCCCTTATACGAGCAGTACTTC. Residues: CASSLGPLYEQYF.

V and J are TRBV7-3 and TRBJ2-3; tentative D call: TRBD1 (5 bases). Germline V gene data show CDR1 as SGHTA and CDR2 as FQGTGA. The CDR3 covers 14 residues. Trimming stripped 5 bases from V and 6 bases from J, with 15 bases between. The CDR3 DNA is TGTGCCAGCAGCCCGTCCGGTCCAGGGGATACGCAGTATTTT. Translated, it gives CASSPSGPGDTQYF. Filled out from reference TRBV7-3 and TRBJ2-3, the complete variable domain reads GAGVSQTPSNKVTEKGKYVELRCDPISGHTALYWYRQSLGQGPEFLIYFQGTGAADDSGLPNDRFFAVRPEGSVSTLKIQRTERGDSAVYLCASSPSGPGDTQYFGPGTRLTVL.